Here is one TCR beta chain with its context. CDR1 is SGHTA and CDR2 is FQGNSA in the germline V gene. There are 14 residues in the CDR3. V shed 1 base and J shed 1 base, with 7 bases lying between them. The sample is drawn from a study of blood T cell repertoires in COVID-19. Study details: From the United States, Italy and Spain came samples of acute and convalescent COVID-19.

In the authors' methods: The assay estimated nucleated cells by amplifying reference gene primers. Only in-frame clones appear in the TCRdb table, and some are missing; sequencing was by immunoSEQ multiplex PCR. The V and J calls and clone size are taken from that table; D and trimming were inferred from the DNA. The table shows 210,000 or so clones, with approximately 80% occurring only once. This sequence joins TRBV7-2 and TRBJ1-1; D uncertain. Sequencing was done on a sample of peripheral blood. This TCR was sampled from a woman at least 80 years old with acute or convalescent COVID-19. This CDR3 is CASSLGGGNTEAFF. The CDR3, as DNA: TGTGCCAGCAGCTTAGGGGGAGGGAACACTGAAGCTTTCTTT.